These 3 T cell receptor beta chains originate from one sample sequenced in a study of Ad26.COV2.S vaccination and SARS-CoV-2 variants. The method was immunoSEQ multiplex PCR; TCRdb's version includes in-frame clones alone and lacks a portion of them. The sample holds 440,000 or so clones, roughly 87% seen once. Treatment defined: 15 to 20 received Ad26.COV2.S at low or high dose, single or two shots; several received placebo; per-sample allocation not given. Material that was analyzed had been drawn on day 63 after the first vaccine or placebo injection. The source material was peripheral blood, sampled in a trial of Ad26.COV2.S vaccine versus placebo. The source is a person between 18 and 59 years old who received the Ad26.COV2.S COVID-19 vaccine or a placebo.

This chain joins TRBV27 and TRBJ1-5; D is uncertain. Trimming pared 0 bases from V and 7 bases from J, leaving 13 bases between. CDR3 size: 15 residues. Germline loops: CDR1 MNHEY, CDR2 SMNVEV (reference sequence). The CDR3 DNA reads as TGTGCCAGCAGTTTATCCGGAGAGGGTCCCCAGCCCCAGCATTTT. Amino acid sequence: CASSLSGEGPQPQHF.

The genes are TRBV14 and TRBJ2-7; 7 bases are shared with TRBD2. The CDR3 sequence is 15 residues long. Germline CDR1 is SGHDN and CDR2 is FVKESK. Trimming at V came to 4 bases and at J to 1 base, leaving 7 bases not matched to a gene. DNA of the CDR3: TGTGCCAGCAGCCTATATCCTAGCGGATCCTACGAGCAGTACTTC. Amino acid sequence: CASSLYPSGSYEQYF.

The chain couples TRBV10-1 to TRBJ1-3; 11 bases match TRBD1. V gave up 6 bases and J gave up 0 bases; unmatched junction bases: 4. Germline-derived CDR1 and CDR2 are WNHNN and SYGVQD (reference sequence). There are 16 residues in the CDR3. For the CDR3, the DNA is TGCGCCAGCAGATCCGGGACAGGGGGCTCTGGAAACACCATATATTTT. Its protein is CASRSGTGGSGNTIYF.